This is a list of T cell receptor beta chains from one sample in a study of CD8 T cells in ankylosing spondylitis. TCRdb re-derived calls from the 5' RACE reads in MiXCR, one entry per CDR3 protein. Of about 800,000 distinct CDR3 sequences listed, about an eighth are singletons. The material sequenced was blood, either unsorted or a sorted T cell fraction (not recorded which). The origin of the receptors is a male donor with ankylosing spondylitis. The CDR3 runs from the conserved cysteine through the conserved F or W. The D gene is left open where the match is weak. Size tells how often a clone was seen (once, few, many) or the class of an expanded clone, and some rows leave it out.

clone size	V gene	D gene	J gene	CDR3 protein	CDR3 DNA
many	TRBV6-5	NA	TRBJ2-3	CASSYPDSLDTQYF	TGTGCCAGCAGTTACCCCGACTCCTTGGATACGCAGTATTTT
NA	TRBV25-1	TRBD1	TRBJ1-6	CASIGSGGYGSPLHF	TGTGCCAGCATAGGGTCAGGGGGGTACGGTTCACCCCTCCACTTT
NA	TRBV28	NA	TRBJ2-7	CASTPVGGLGHKYF	TGTGCCAGCACCCCAGTCGGGGGGCTAGGGCATAAGTACTTC
few	TRBV24-1	NA	TRBJ2-2	CATGAGRGELFF	TGTGCCACAGGGGCAGGTCGTGGGGAGCTGTTTTTT
many	TRBV7-8	TRBD2	TRBJ2-1	CASSPRASGNSYNEQFF	TGTGCCAGCAGCCCAAGGGCTAGCGGTAACTCCTACAATGAGCAGTTCTTC
many	TRBV20-1	NA	TRBJ1-5	CSAQTQQGMDNQPQHF	TGCAGTGCTCAGACCCAGCAGGGTATGGACAATCAGCCCCAGCATTTT
NA	TRBV5-6	NA	TRBJ2-7	CASSLAPTEQYF	TGTGCCAGCAGCTTGGCTCCCACCGAGCAGTACTTC
many	TRBV5-1	TRBD1	TRBJ2-3	CASSVGQSTDTQYF	TGCGCCAGCAGCGTGGGACAGAGCACAGATACGCAGTATTTT
many	TRBV4-3	TRBD1	TRBJ2-1	CASSRRVGQISYNEQFF	TGCGCCAGCAGTCGAAGGGTGGGACAGATCTCCTACAATGAGCAGTTCTTC
many	TRBV7-2	NA	TRBJ2-7	CASSLVRASYEQYF	TGTGCCAGCAGCTTAGTTAGAGCTTCCTACGAGCAGTACTTC
NA	TRBV4-3	TRBD2	TRBJ2-2	CASRGLAGGDDTGELFF	TGCGCCAGCAGGGGACTAGCGGGAGGTGACGACACCGGGGAGCTGTTTTTT
NA	TRBV6-1	NA	TRBJ2-7	CASSRPSGLKYEQYF	TGTGCCAGCAGCCGCCCCTCGGGACTGAAGTACGAGCAGTACTTC
many	TRBV7-2	NA	TRBJ2-7	CASSLQYGGYEQYF	TGTGCCAGCAGCTTACAATACGGGGGCTACGAGCAGTACTTC
few	TRBV12-3/TRBV12-4	NA	TRBJ1-5	CASSWDLAQPQHF	TGTGCCAGCAGCTGGGACTTGGCGCAGCCCCAGCATTTT
few	TRBV4-3	TRBD2	TRBJ2-7	CASSQERLTSGSYEQYF	TGCGCCAGCAGCCAAGAAAGACTAACTAGCGGGAGTTACGAGCAGTACTTC
few	TRBV10-1	NA	TRBJ2-3	CASSERPTAGASTDTQYF	TGCGCCAGCAGTGAGCGTCCTACGGCGGGTGCTAGCACAGATACGCAGTATTTT
NA	TRBV20-1	TRBD2	TRBJ2-7	CSARAIGRVGYEQYF	TGCAGTGCTAGAGCGATAGGGAGGGTGGGCTACGAGCAGTACTTC
NA	TRBV5-1	TRBD1	TRBJ1-6	CASSFNRGYSPLHF	TGCGCCAGCAGCTTCAACAGGGGATATTCACCCCTCCACTTT
NA	TRBV11-2	NA	TRBJ1-1	CASSLGRGPEAFF	TGTGCCAGCAGCTTAGGACGTGGGCCGGAAGCTTTCTTT
NA	TRBV6-2/TRBV6-3	NA	TRBJ1-5	CASSHGRAQGQPQHF	TGTGCCAGCAGTCACGGACGCGCCCAGGGGCAGCCCCAGCATTTT
NA	TRBV12-3/TRBV12-4	TRBD1	TRBJ1-6	CASNDTGTGRVPLHF	TGTGCCAGCAATGATACCGGGACAGGTCGCGTCCCCCTCCACTTT
few	TRBV4-1	TRBD1	TRBJ1-2	CASRRDSGAYGYTF	TGCGCCAGCAGGAGGGACAGTGGAGCTTATGGCTACACCTTC
many	TRBV12-3/TRBV12-4	NA	TRBJ2-1	CASQYRLSNDNEQFF	TGTGCCAGCCAGTATCGCCTAAGCAACGACAATGAGCAGTTCTTC
few	TRBV5-1	NA	TRBJ2-2	CASSSDITRITGELFF	TGCGCCAGCAGCTCGGATATAACCAGAATCACCGGGGAGCTGTTTTTT
NA	TRBV29-1	NA	TRBJ2-1	CSVEGGRFSYNEQFF	TGCAGCGTTGAAGGTGGGCGGTTCTCCTACAATGAGCAGTTCTTC
NA	TRBV11-2	NA	TRBJ1-5	CADHGPQHF	TGTGCCGACCACGGCCCCCAGCATTTT
few	TRBV9	TRBD2	TRBJ2-7	CASGLAGGPGEQYF	TGTGCCAGCGGGCTAGCGGGAGGGCCCGGCGAGCAGTACTTC
few	TRBV2	NA	TRBJ2-2	CASSEVVTGELFF	TGTGCCAGCAGTGAGGTCGTAACCGGGGAGCTGTTTTTT
NA	TRBV12-3/TRBV12-4	TRBD1	TRBJ1-2	CASSHHTGVQGYTF	TGTGCCAGCAGTCACCATACAGGGGTTCAAGGCTACACCTTC
few	TRBV9	TRBD1	TRBJ2-2	CASSVPMGTGRTGELFF	TGTGCCAGCAGCGTACCCATGGGGACAGGGAGGACCGGGGAGCTGTTTTTT
many	TRBV5-1	NA	TRBJ2-2	CASSVGQTNTGELFF	TGCGCCAGCAGCGTCGGACAGACGAACACCGGGGAGCTGTTTTTT
few	TRBV7-2	TRBD1	TRBJ1-5	CASSFIRGSQPQHF	TGTGCCAGCAGCTTCATCAGGGGGTCTCAGCCCCAGCATTTT
many	TRBV29-1	NA	TRBJ2-7	CSVPGPPDEQYF	TGCAGCGTTCCGGGACCTCCAGACGAGCAGTACTTC
NA	TRBV28	NA	TRBJ2-1	CAILENNEQFF	TGTGCCATCCTGGAAAACAATGAGCAGTTCTTC
NA	TRBV12-3/TRBV12-4	NA	TRBJ2-1	CASSRGGRVQLNEQFF	TGTGCCAGCAGCCGCGGTGGACGAGTTCAGCTGAATGAGCAGTTCTTC
NA	TRBV7-9	TRBD1	TRBJ1-6	CASSLDRTGTTIQTLHF	TGTGCCAGCAGCTTAGATCGGACAGGGACTACAATTCAAACCCTCCACTTT
NA	TRBV20-1	NA	TRBJ2-7	CSASRTLGVYEQYF	TGCAGTGCTAGCAGAACCCTAGGGGTCTACGAGCAGTACTTC
many	TRBV20-1	NA	TRBJ1-1	CSASGGWMNTEAFF	TGCAGTGCCTCGGGAGGGTGGATGAACACTGAAGCTTTCTTT
few	TRBV12-3/TRBV12-4	NA	TRBJ2-7	CATSRGGSSPLEQYF	TGTGCCACATCGAGGGGGGGATCTTCCCCCCTTGAGCAGTACTTC
few	TRBV18	TRBD1	TRBJ1-1	CASSPMTGEVYTEAFF	TGTGCCAGCTCACCAATGACAGGGGAGGTTTACACTGAAGCTTTCTTT
NA	TRBV9	NA	TRBJ1-1	CASSPYGGDTEAFF	TGTGCCAGCAGCCCATACGGGGGGGACACTGAAGCTTTCTTT
NA	TRBV20-1	TRBD1	TRBJ2-3	CSALDRVGTDTQYF	TGCAGTGCTCTCGACAGGGTTGGCACAGATACGCAGTATTTT
few	TRBV5-1	TRBD1	TRBJ2-7	CATQPLPGQIGEQYF	TGCGCCACCCAGCCCCTGCCGGGACAGATCGGCGAGCAGTACTTC
NA	TRBV5-1	NA	TRBJ2-7	CASSTDRFEQYF	TGCGCCAGCAGCACAGACAGGTTCGAGCAGTACTTC
NA	TRBV20-1	NA	TRBJ1-1	CSAHRRSRNTEAFF	TGCAGTGCCCACCGCAGGTCCAGGAACACTGAAGCTTTCTTT
many	TRBV6-5	NA	TRBJ1-6	CASSTSGSPLHF	TGTGCCAGCAGTACCTCTGGTTCACCCCTCCACTTT
NA	TRBV7-9	TRBD1	TRBJ2-2	CASSLTSDRAGELFF	TGTGCCAGCAGCTTAACATCCGACAGGGCCGGGGAGCTGTTTTTT
few	TRBV6-2/TRBV6-3	TRBD1	TRBJ1-5	CASSSSTGAQPQHF	TGTGCCAGCAGTTCGTCGACAGGGGCTCAGCCCCAGCATTTT
few	TRBV7-6	TRBD1	TRBJ2-2	CASSAPGQGYTGELFF	TGTGCCAGCAGCGCACCGGGACAGGGGTATACCGGGGAGCTGTTTTTT
NA	TRBV10-3	NA	TRBJ1-1	CAISRQEETEAFF	TGTGCCATCAGCCGACAGGAAGAGACTGAAGCTTTCTTT
few	TRBV6-2/TRBV6-3	TRBD2	TRBJ2-1	CASSLAVAGEQFF	TGTGCCAGCAGCCTGGCGGTAGCGGGAGAGCAGTTCTTC
few	TRBV20-1	NA	TRBJ2-6	CSARDPGANVLTF	TGCAGTGCTAGGGACCCTGGGGCCAACGTCCTGACTTTC
few	TRBV20-1	NA	TRBJ1-5	CSARDKREWYNQPQHF	TGCAGTGCTAGAGATAAAAGGGAGTGGTACAATCAGCCCCAGCATTTT
many	TRBV4-1	NA	TRBJ2-7	CASSPVWGRSSGLYYEQYF	TGCGCCAGCAGCCCTGTATGGGGCAGGAGTTCGGGACTTTACTACGAGCAGTACTTC
NA	TRBV28	NA	TRBJ2-6	CASSPPNPGANVLTF	TGTGCCAGCAGCCCCCCGAATCCTGGGGCCAACGTCCTGACTTTC
NA	TRBV6-2/TRBV6-3	NA	TRBJ1-2	CASIGTEKFYGYTF	TGTGCCAGCATCGGAACAGAGAAGTTCTATGGCTACACCTTC
many	TRBV15	NA	TRBJ2-2	CATSRDSPESTGELFF	TGTGCCACCAGCAGAGATAGTCCAGAGAGCACCGGGGAGCTGTTTTTT
many	TRBV6-6	NA	TRBJ2-4	CASKETPKNIQYF	TGTGCCAGCAAGGAGACTCCTAAAAACATTCAGTACTTC
NA	TRBV2	TRBD1	TRBJ2-7	CASTGDRSAGEQYF	TGTGCCAGCACCGGGGACAGGTCGGCCGGGGAGCAGTACTTC
NA	TRBV20-1	NA	TRBJ2-7	CSASDQRSFYEQYF	TGCAGTGCTAGCGACCAGCGCAGCTTCTACGAGCAGTACTTC